This TCR beta chain was found in a study of human T cells and chemical hapten exposure. Overall study results and limits: Expanded TCRs produced significantly more large CDR3 similarity clusters than controls did.

Germline lookup yields CDR1 GTSNPN and CDR2 SVGIG (reference sequence). Trimming cost V 1 base and J 1 base; bases outside gene matches: 3. The CDR3 consists of 14 residues. This clonotype came up a few times. Its specificity is not known. TCRdb independently ran MiXCR on the RACE reads; one entry per CDR3 protein. The table shows approximately 52,000 distinct CDR3 sequences, with 11% occurring only once. Time point given: patch test 1, 2 weeks after DPC sensitization. Treatment: therapeutic diphenylcyclopropenone sensitization with weekly scalp DPC. Whole blood that had not been fractionated was the source of extracted total RNA.

This sequence was found in a woman aged 40 to 55 with alopecia areata. Some clones in this sample may be carry-over from other donors' samples. The sequencing used whole blood, collected in connection with sensitization to the hapten diphenylcyclopropenone (DPC). This chain uses TRBV30 with TRBJ1-1; 7 bases match TRBD1. The CDR3 loop is CAWSAGTANTEAFF. The CDR3 DNA sequence: TGTGCCTGGAGTGCAGGGACAGCGAACACTGAAGCTTTCTTT. Variable domain in full (rest from reference TRBV30 and TRBJ1-1): SQTIHQWPATLVQPVGSPLSLECTVEGTSNPNLYWYRQAAGRGLQLLFYSVGIGQISSEVPQNLSASRPQDRQFILSSKKLLLSDSGFYLCAWSAGTANTEAFFGQGTRLTVV.